A selection of T cell receptor beta chains follows, all from one sample in a study of identifying expanded T cells in peripheral blood. Produced via immunoSEQ multiplex PCR; TCRdb's table is partial and in-frame only. The sample yields fewer than 130,000 clones, 80% to 90% seen once. Material for sequencing was blood. Receptors were obtained from a person aged 18 to 75 in good health. CDR3s include the opening cysteine and the closing phenylalanine or tryptophan. A D gene is named only where the DNA matches it firmly. The listing skips clone size in some rows; elsewhere it reads once, few, many or a size class.

size: NA
V: TRBV28
D: TRBD2
J: TRBJ2-7
CDR3: CASSFIGLVEQYF
DNA: TGTGCCAGCAGTTTCATAGGACTAGTGGAGCAGTACTTC

size: NA
V: TRBV28
D: NA
J: TRBJ1-5
CDR3: CASHPPGGFNQPQHF
DNA: TGTGCCAGTCATCCGCCGGGTGGGTTCAATCAGCCCCAGCATTTT

size: once
V: TRBV4-3
D: TRBD1
J: TRBJ1-6
CDR3: CASSQIDRDHSPLHF
DNA: TGCGCCAGCAGCCAGATAGACAGGGATCATTCACCCCTCCACTTT

size: NA
V: TRBV7-9
D: NA
J: TRBJ2-7
CDR3: CASSLRGGTSYEQYF
DNA: TGTGCCAGCAGCTTAAGGGGGGGGACTTCCTACGAGCAGTACTTC

size: NA
V: TRBV11-2
D: TRBD2
J: TRBJ2-3
CDR3: CASSETSGGYTDTQYF
DNA: TGTGCCAGCAGCGAGACTAGCGGGGGGTACACAGATACGCAGTATTTT

size: NA
V: TRBV5-8
D: NA
J: TRBJ1-2
CDR3: CASRTAGDAYGYTF
DNA: TGTGCCAGCCGGACAGCTGGGGACGCGTATGGCTACACCTTC

size: NA
V: TRBV6-1
D: NA
J: TRBJ1-1
CDR3: CASSDQGSTEAFF
DNA: TGTGCCAGCAGTGATCAGGGGAGCACTGAAGCTTTCTTT

size: NA
V: TRBV5-6
D: NA
J: TRBJ2-5
CDR3: CASRDGTAQETQYF
DNA: TGTGCCAGCAGGGACGGGACCGCGCAAGAGACCCAGTACTTC

size: NA
V: TRBV5-1
D: NA
J: TRBJ1-1
CDR3: CASSFVGGSRSTEAFF
DNA: TGCGCCAGCAGCTTTGTCGGGGGTTCAAGGTCCACTGAAGCTTTCTTT

size: NA
V: TRBV7-2
D: NA
J: TRBJ2-7
CDR3: CASSSYRDISYEQYF
DNA: TGTGCCAGCAGCTCATACCGGGACATATCCTACGAGCAGTACTTC

size: NA
V: TRBV29-1
D: NA
J: TRBJ2-3
CDR3: CSVTQGSWTDTQYF
DNA: TGCAGCGTTACTCAGGGATCCTGGACAGATACGCAGTATTTT

size: NA
V: TRBV28
D: NA
J: TRBJ2-5
CDR3: CASSLDYRETQYF
DNA: TGTGCCAGCAGTTTAGATTACAGGGAGACCCAGTACTTC

size: once
V: TRBV18
D: NA
J: TRBJ2-5
CDR3: CASSPGYSGETQYF
DNA: TGTGCCAGCTCACCCGGGTATTCAGGAGAGACCCAGTACTTC

size: once
V: TRBV10-2
D: TRBD1
J: TRBJ2-1
CDR3: CASRTGIIDEQFF
DNA: TGCGCCAGCCGGACAGGGATCATCGATGAGCAGTTCTTC

size: NA
V: TRBV10-3
D: TRBD1
J: TRBJ1-4
CDR3: CASSPWTGVNEKLFF
DNA: TGTGCCAGCAGTCCCTGGACAGGGGTAAATGAAAAACTGTTTTTT

size: NA
V: TRBV7-6
D: NA
J: TRBJ1-5
CDR3: CASSPRGYGNQPQHF
DNA: TGTGCCAGCAGCCCCAGGGGATATGGCAATCAGCCCCAGCATTTT

size: NA
V: TRBV6-5
D: TRBD1
J: TRBJ2-7
CDR3: CASSYDGTGYEQYF
DNA: TGTGCCAGCAGTTACGATGGGACAGGCTACGAGCAGTACTTC

size: NA
V: TRBV18
D: NA
J: TRBJ2-1
CDR3: CASSAGANEQFF
DNA: TGTGCCAGCTCCGCAGGGGCGAATGAGCAGTTCTTC

size: NA
V: TRBV18
D: NA
J: TRBJ1-2
CDR3: CASSPGNGRLADYGYTF
DNA: TGTGCCAGCTCACCAGGAAATGGCAGGCTGGCCGACTATGGCTACACCTTC

size: few
V: TRBV11-2
D: NA
J: TRBJ2-7
CDR3: CASSSPRTALREQYF
DNA: TGTGCCAGCAGCTCCCCTAGGACCGCCCTGAGGGAGCAGTACTTC

size: NA
V: TRBV7-6
D: NA
J: TRBJ2-7
CDR3: CASSLDPNLGGSSYEQYF
DNA: TGTGCCAGCAGCTTAGACCCAAATCTCGGGGGTAGCTCCTACGAGCAGTACTTC

size: NA
V: TRBV6-1
D: NA
J: TRBJ2-1
CDR3: CASSEYGGGSGEQFF
DNA: TGTGCCAGCAGTGAATACGGCGGCGGTTCGGGTGAGCAGTTCTTC

size: NA
V: TRBV18
D: NA
J: TRBJ1-2
CDR3: CASSPQTADVGYTF
DNA: TGTGCCAGCTCACCCCAGACAGCAGATGTGGGCTACACCTTC

size: NA
V: TRBV4-3
D: NA
J: TRBJ2-3
CDR3: CASSQDSLVDTQYF
DNA: TGCGCCAGCAGCCAAGACTCCTTAGTGGATACGCAGTATTTT

size: NA
V: TRBV4-2
D: TRBD2
J: TRBJ2-3
CDR3: CASSQDGSGGPDTQYF
DNA: TGTGCCAGCAGCCAAGATGGGAGCGGGGGACCAGATACGCAGTATTTT

size: once
V: TRBV19
D: NA
J: TRBJ1-5
CDR3: CASSPMAGNQPQHF
DNA: TGTGCCAGTAGTCCCATGGCTGGAAATCAGCCCCAGCATTTT

size: NA
V: TRBV7-2
D: NA
J: TRBJ2-7
CDR3: CASSLGGERTYEQYF
DNA: TGTGCCAGCAGCTTAGGGGGAGAACGGACCTACGAGCAGTACTTC

size: NA
V: TRBV7-2
D: TRBD1
J: TRBJ2-7
CDR3: CASSPLFGTGLPTEQYF
DNA: TGTGCCAGCAGCCCCCTTTTCGGGACAGGGCTTCCCACCGAGCAGTACTTC

size: NA
V: TRBV23-1
D: TRBD2
J: TRBJ2-2
CDR3: CASRKPKRGGRSTGELFF
DNA: TGCGCCAGTAGAAAACCAAAGCGGGGGGGCCGGAGCACCGGGGAGCTGTTTTTT

size: NA
V: TRBV5-1
D: NA
J: TRBJ2-1
CDR3: CASSIPGLTYNEQFF
DNA: TGCGCCAGCAGCATACCAGGGCTTACCTACAATGAGCAGTTCTTC

size: NA
V: TRBV7-6
D: TRBD2
J: TRBJ2-1
CDR3: CASSFTGTSGGLSSYNEQFF
DNA: TGTGCCAGCAGCTTTACCGGGACTAGCGGGGGGTTATCGTCCTACAATGAGCAGTTCTTC

size: NA
V: TRBV7-2
D: TRBD1
J: TRBJ1-2
CDR3: CASSPGGTDGYGYTF
DNA: TGTGCCAGCAGCCCTGGGGGGACAGACGGCTATGGCTACACCTTC

size: NA
V: TRBV10-3
D: NA
J: TRBJ1-3
CDR3: CAISLGAGNTIYF
DNA: TGTGCCATCAGCCTGGGGGCTGGAAACACCATATATTTT

size: NA
V: TRBV28
D: TRBD1
J: TRBJ1-5
CDR3: CASSLSGGNNQPQHF
DNA: TGTGCCAGCAGTTTGTCAGGGGGCAACAATCAGCCCCAGCATTTT

size: once
V: TRBV15
D: NA
J: TRBJ1-4
CDR3: CATSRPGLSNEKLFF
DNA: TGTGCCACCAGCAGACCGGGGCTCAGTAATGAAAAACTGTTTTTT

size: NA
V: TRBV10-3
D: NA
J: TRBJ1-1
CDR3: CATKQGENTEAFF
DNA: TGTGCCACCAAACAGGGCGAAAACACTGAAGCTTTCTTT

size: NA
V: TRBV18
D: NA
J: TRBJ2-1
CDR3: CASRIDGTYNEQFF
DNA: TGTGCCAGCCGGATTGACGGCACCTACAATGAGCAGTTCTTC

size: NA
V: TRBV28
D: NA
J: TRBJ2-5
CDR3: CASRFQGSETQYF
DNA: TGTGCCAGCAGGTTCCAGGGTTCGGAGACCCAGTACTTC

size: NA
V: TRBV2
D: TRBD1
J: TRBJ2-7
CDR3: CASRETGVSYEQYF
DNA: TGTGCCAGCAGGGAGACAGGGGTCTCCTACGAGCAGTACTTC

size: once
V: TRBV6-5
D: NA
J: TRBJ2-7
CDR3: CATRTASSYEQYF
DNA: TGTGCCACCAGGACGGCCAGCTCCTACGAGCAGTACTTC

size: NA
V: TRBV9
D: NA
J: TRBJ1-1
CDR3: CASSVEAGFSTEAFF
DNA: TGTGCCAGCAGCGTAGAGGCGGGATTTAGCACTGAAGCTTTCTTT

size: NA
V: TRBV27
D: NA
J: TRBJ2-5
CDR3: CASSFLSEGRETQYF
DNA: TGTGCCAGCAGTTTCCTGAGCGAGGGAAGAGAGACCCAGTACTTC

size: once
V: TRBV19
D: NA
J: TRBJ2-5
CDR3: CASSIVVGTGETQYF
DNA: TGTGCCAGTAGTATAGTCGTCGGGACGGGAGAGACCCAGTACTTC

size: NA
V: TRBV4-3
D: NA
J: TRBJ1-4
CDR3: CASSQKGREKLFF
DNA: TGCGCCAGCAGCCAAAAAGGCAGGGAAAAACTGTTTTTT

size: NA
V: TRBV4-1
D: NA
J: TRBJ2-2
CDR3: CASSQDRSTGELFF
DNA: TGCGCCAGCAGCCAAGATCGAAGCACCGGGGAGCTGTTTTTT